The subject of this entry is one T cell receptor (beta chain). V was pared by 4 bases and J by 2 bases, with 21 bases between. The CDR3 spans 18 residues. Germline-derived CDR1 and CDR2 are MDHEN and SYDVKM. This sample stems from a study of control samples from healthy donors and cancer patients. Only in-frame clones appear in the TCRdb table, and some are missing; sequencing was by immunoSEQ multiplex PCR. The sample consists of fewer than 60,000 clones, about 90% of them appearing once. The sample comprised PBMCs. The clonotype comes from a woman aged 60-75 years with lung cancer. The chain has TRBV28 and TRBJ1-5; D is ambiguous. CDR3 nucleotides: TGTGCCAGCAGTTCTACATCCCCCTGGGGAGGAGGCAATCAGCCCCAGCATTTT. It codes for CASSSTSPWGGGNQPQHF.